Below are 3 T cell receptor beta chains sequenced from a single sample in a study of technical replicates of blood from a handful of donors. Measured with immunoSEQ multiplex PCR; TCRdb has only the in-frame clones, and not every one. This table holds around 92,000 clones, about 95% found once. The specimen sequenced was T cells isolated from PBMCs. The origin of the receptors is a human donor in good health.

V usage is TRBV13 and J usage is TRBJ2-7; maybe TRBD2 (5 bases). There are 15 residues in the CDR3. V was cut by 4 bases and J by 1 base, with 14 bases left in between. Germline CDR1 is PRHDT and CDR2 is FYEKMQ (reference sequence). CDR3 in amino acids: CASSYPGISSYEQYF. In DNA form, the CDR3 reads TGTGCCAGCAGCTACCCCGGGATTTCATCCTACGAGCAGTACTTC.

The rearrangement uses TRBV21-1 and TRBJ1-4; the DNA was not used to check the table's D call, TRBD1. TRBV21-1 is noted as a pseudogene. This CDR3 has 14 amino acids. The CDR3 DNA reads as TGTGCCAGCAGCAAAGGGGGCACTAATGAAAAACTGTTTTTT. Protein: CASSKGGTNEKLFF.

The chain recombines TRBV20-1 with TRBJ1-1, with 7 bases aligning to TRBD1. CDR3 length: 11 residues. CDR1 and CDR2 (germline): DFQATT, SNEGSKA (reference sequence). The CDR3 sequence is CRTGRNTEAFF. The CDR3, as DNA: TGCAGGACAGGGCGGAACACTGAAGCTTTCTTT.